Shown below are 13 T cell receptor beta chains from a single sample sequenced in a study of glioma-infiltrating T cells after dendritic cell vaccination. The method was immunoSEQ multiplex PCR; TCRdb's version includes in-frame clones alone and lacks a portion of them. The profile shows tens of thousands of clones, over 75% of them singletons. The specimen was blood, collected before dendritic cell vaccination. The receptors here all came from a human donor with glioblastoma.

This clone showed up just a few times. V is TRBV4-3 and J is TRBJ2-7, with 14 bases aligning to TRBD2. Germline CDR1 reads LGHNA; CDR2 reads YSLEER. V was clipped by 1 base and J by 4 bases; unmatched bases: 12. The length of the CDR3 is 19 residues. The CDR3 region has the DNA TGCGCCAGCAGCCAAGGAACCGGGACTAGCGGGAGAACTATTTACGAGCAGTACTTC. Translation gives CASSQGTGTSGRTIYEQYF.

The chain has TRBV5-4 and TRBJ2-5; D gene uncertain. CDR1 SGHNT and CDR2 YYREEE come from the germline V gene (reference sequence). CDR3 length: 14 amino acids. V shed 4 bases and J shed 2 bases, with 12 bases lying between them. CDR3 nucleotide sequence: TGTGCCAGCAGCCCCGCTGGCGGACAAGAGACCCAGTACTTC. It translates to CASSPAGGQETQYF.

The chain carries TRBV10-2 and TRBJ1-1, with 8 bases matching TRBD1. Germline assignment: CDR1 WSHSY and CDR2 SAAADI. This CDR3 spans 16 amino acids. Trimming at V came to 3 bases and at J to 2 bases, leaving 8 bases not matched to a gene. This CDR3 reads CASSEETGGKNTEAFF. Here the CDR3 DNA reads TGCGCCAGCAGTGAAGAAACAGGGGGGAAAAACACTGAAGCTTTCTTT.

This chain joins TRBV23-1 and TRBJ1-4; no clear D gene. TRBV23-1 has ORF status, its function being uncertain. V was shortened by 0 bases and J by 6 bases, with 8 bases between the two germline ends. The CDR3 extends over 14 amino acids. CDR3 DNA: TGCGCCAGCAGTCAATCTGGGCATTATGAAAAACTGTTTTTT. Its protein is CASSQSGHYEKLFF.

CDR3 sequence: CASSKGESYNEQFF. The CDR3 bases are TGCGCCAGCAGTAAGGGGGAGTCATACAATGAGCAGTTCTTC. The V call is TRBV10-2, the J call TRBJ2-1; D is possibly TRBD1 (6 bases). Deletions cut 5 bases from V and 4 bases from J, with 12 bases between. Germline CDR1 reads WSHSY; CDR2 reads SAAADI. The CDR3 is 14 residues long.

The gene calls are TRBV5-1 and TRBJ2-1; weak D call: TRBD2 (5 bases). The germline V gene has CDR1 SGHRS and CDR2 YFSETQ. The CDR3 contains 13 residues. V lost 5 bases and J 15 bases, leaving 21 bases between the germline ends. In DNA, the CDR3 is TGCGCCAGCAGAGATAATCCCCCGGGAAGCCCGTTCTTC. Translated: CASRDNPPGSPFF.

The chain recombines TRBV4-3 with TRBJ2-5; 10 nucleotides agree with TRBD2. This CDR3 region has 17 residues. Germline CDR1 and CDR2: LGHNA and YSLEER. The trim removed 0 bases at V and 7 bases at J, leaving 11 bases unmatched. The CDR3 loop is CASSQELAGARAWTQYF. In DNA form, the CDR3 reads TGCGCCAGCAGCCAAGAGCTAGCGGGGGCCCGGGCGTGGACCCAGTACTTC.

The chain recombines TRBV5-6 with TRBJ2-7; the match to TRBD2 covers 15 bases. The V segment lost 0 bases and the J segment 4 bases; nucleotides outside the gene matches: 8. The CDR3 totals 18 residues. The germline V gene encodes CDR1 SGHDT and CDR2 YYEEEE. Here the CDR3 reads CASSLALGTSGRRYEQYF. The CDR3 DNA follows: TGTGCCAGCAGCTTGGCCCTCGGGACTAGCGGGAGGAGGTACGAGCAGTACTTC.

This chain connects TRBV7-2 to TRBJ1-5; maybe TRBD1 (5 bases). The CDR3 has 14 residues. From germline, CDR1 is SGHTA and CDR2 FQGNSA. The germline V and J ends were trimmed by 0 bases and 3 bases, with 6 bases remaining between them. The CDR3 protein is CASSLAGANQPQHF. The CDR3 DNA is TGTGCCAGCAGCTTAGCAGGGGCCAATCAGCCCCAGCATTTT.

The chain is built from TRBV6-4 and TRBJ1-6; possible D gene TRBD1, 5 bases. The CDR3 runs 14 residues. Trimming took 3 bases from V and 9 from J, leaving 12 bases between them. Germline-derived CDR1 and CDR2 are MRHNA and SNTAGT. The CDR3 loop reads CASSDGGVGSPLHF. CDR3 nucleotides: TGTGCCAGCAGTGATGGAGGGGTGGGTTCACCCCTCCACTTT.

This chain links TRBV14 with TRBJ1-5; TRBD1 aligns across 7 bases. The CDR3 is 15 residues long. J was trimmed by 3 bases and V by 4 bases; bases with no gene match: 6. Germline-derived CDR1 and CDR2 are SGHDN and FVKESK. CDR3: CASSPGGMINQPQHF. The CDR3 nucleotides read TGTGCCAGCAGCCCAGGGGGAATGATCAATCAGCCCCAGCATTTT.

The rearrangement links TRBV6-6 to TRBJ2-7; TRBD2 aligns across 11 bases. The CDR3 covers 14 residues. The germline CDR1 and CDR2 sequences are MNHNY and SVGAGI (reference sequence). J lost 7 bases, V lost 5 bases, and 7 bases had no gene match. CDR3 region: CASSPTSGTNEQYF. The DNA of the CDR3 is TGTGCCAGCAGTCCGACTAGCGGGACTAATGAGCAGTACTTC.

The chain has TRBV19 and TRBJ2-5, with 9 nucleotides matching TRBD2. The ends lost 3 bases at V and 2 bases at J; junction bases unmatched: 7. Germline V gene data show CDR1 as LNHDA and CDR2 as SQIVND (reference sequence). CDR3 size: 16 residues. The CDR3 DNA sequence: TGTGCCAGTAGTATTCTGCCTAGCGGGAAACAAGAGACCCAGTACTTC. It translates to CASSILPSGKQETQYF.